This T cell receptor beta chain was obtained from a study of T-cell reconstitution after alpha-beta-depleted transplantation in children. This clonotype was observed at least ten times. Unique molecular identifiers were incorporated during preparation of the TCRbeta library. MiXCR was run by TCRdb on the PCR reads, yielding one entry per CDR3 protein. This sample has 150,000 to 250,000 distinct CDR3 sequences, with 5% to 7.5% found just once. In germline, CDR1 is SGHTA, CDR2 FQGTGA. J lost 15 bases, V lost 5 bases, and 13 bases had no gene match. There are 13 residues in the CDR3. The receptor's source is a girl under three years old with combined immunodeficiency, due to receive a stem cell transplant. Specimen: PBMCs, collected before TCRalphabeta/CD19-depleted stem cell transplant. The gene calls are TRBV7-3 and TRBJ2-1; 7 nucleotides align to TRBD1. The CDR3 DNA follows: TGTGCCAGCAGCCCCGAGTTAGGGGGCGGACGGTTCTTC. It specifies CASSPELGGGRFF.